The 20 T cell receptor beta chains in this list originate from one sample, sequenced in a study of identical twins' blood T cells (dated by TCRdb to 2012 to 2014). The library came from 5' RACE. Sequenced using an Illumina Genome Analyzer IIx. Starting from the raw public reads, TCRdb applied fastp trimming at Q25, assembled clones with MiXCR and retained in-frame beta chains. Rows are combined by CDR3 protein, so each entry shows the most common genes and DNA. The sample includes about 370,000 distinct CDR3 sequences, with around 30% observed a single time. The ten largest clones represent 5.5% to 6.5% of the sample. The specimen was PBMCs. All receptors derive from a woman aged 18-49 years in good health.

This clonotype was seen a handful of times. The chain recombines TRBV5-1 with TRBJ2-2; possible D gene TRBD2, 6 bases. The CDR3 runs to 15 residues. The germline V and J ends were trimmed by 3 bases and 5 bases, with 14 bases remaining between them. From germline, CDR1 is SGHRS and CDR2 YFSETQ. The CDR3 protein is CASSWDSTGTGELFF. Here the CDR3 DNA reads TGCGCCAGCAGCTGGGACTCCACGGGGACCGGGGAGCTGTTTTTT.

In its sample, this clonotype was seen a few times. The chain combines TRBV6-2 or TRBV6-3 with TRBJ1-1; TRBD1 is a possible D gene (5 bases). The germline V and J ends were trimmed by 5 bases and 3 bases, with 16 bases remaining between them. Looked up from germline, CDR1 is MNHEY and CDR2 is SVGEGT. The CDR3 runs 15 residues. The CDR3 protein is CASSPLGRAYTEAFF. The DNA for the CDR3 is TGTGCCAGCAGTCCCCTCGGCAGGGCCTACACTGAAGCTTTCTTT.

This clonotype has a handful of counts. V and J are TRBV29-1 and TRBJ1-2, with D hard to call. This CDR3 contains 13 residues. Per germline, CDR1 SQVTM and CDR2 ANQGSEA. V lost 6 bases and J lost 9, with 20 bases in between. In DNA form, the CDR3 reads TGCAGCGTCTCTGGGGAGAGTGATATGAGCTACACCTTC. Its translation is CSVSGESDMSYTF.

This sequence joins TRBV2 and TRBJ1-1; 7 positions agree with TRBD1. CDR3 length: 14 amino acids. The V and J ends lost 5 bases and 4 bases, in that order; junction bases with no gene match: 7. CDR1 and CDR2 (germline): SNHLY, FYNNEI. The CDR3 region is CASSYDRVGTEAFF. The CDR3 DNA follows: TGTGCCAGCAGTTATGACAGGGTCGGCACTGAAGCTTTCTTT.

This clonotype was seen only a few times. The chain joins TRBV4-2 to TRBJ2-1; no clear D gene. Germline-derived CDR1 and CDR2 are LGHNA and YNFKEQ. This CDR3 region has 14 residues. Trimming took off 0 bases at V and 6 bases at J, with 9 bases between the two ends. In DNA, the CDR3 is TGTGCCAGCAGCCAAGACACGTTTGGCAATGAGCAGTTCTTC. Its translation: CASSQDTFGNEQFF.

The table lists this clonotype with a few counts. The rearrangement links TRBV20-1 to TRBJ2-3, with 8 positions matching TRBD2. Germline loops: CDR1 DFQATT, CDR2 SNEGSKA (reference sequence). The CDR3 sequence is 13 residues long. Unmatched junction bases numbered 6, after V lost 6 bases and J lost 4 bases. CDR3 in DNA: TGCAGTGCCGGAAAGCGGGAGTCAGATACGCAGTATTTT. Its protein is CSAGKRESDTQYF.

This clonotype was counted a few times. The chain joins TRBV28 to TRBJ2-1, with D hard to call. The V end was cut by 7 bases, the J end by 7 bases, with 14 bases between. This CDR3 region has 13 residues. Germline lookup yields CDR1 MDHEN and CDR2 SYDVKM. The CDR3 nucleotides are TGTGCCAGCATTGGAAAGGGTGGGAATGAGCAGTTCTTC. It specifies CASIGKGGNEQFF.

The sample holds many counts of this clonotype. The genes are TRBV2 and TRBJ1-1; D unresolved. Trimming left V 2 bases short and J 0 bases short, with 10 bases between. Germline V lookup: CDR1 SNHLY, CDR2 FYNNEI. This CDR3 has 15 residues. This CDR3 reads CASSEQSSMNTEAFF. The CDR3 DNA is TGTGCCAGCAGTGAACAGAGTAGTATGAACACTGAAGCTTTCTTT.

The CDR3 DNA reads as TGTGCCAGCAGGTCGAACTCTGGAAACACCATATATTTT. Its protein product is CASRSNSGNTIYF. The J gene is TRBJ1-3, the V gene TRBV2; D gene ambiguous. The CDR3 loop spans 13 amino acids. The V and J ends lost 6 bases and 0 bases respectively, with 6 bases between them. Germline V lookup: CDR1 SNHLY, CDR2 FYNNEI.

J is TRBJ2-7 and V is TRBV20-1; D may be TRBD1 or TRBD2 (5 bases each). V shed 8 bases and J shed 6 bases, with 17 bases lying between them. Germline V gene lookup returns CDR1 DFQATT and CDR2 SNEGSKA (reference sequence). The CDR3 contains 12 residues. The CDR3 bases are TGCAGTACTGGGGGAGAGGCTCTCGAGCAGTACTTC. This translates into CSTGGEALEQYF.

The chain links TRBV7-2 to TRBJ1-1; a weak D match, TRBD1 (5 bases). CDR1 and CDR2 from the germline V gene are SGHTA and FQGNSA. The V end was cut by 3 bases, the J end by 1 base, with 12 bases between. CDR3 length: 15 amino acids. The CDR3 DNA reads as TGTGCCAGCAGCTTGACCGGGACGTCGAACACTGAAGCTTTCTTT. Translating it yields CASSLTGTSNTEAFF.

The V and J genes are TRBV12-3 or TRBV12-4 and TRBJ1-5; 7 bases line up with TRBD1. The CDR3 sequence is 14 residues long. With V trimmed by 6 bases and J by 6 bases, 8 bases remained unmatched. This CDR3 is CASSRDSSVQPQHF. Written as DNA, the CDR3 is TGTGCCAGCAGCAGGGACAGCAGCGTTCAGCCCCAGCATTTT.

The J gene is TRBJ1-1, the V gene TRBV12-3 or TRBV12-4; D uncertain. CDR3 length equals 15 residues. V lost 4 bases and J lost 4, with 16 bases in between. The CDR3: CASSYRTLPGTEAFF. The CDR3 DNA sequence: TGTGCCAGCAGTTATAGGACGCTCCCGGGCACTGAAGCTTTCTTT.

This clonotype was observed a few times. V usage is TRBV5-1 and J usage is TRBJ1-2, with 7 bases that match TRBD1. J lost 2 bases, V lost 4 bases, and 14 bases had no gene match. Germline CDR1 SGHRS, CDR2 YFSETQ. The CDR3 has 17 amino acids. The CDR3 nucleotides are TGCGCCAGCAGCAGACTAGACAGGGCCGCTCTGAACTATGGCTACACCTTC. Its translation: CASSRLDRAALNYGYTF.

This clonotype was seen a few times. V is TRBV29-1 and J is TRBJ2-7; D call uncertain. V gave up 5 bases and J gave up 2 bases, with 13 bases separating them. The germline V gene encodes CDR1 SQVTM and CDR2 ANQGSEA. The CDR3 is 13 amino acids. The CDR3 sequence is CSVSLGIAYEQYF. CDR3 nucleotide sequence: TGCAGCGTTTCTCTAGGGATCGCCTACGAGCAGTACTTC.

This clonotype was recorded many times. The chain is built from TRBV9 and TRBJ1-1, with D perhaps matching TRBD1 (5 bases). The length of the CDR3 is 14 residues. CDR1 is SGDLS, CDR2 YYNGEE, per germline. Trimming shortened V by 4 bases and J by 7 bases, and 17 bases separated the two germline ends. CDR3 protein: CASSKRGGKNEAFF. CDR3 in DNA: TGTGCCAGCAGCAAGCGTGGGGGGAAAAATGAAGCTTTCTTT.

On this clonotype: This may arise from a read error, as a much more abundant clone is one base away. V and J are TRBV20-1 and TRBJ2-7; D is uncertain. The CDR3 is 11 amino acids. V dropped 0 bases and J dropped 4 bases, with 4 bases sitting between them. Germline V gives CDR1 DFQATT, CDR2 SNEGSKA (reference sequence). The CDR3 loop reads CSARDKYEQYF. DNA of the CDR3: TGCAGTGCTAGAGATAAGTACGAGCAGTACTTC.

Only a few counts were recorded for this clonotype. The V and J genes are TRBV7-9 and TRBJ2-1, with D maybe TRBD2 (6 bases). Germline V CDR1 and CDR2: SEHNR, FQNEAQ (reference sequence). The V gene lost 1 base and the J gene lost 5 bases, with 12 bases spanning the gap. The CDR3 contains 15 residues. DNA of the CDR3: TGTGCCAGCAGCTTAGAGGCGACTAGTCACAATGAGCAGTTCTTC. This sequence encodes CASSLEATSHNEQFF.

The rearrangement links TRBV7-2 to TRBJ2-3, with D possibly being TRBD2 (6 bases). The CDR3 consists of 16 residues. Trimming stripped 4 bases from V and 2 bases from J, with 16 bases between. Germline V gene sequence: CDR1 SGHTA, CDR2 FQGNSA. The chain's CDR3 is CASSSFTSRITDTQYF. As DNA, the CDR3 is TGTGCCAGCAGCTCCTTCACTAGCAGGATCACAGATACGCAGTATTTT.

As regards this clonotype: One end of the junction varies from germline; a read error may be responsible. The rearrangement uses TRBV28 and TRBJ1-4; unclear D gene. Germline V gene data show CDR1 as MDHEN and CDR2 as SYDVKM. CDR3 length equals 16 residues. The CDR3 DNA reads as TGTGCCAACAGTTTGTTTGGTAGGATAGTAGATGAAAAACTGTTTTTT. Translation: CANSLFGRIVDEKLFF.